A single sample gave rise to the 27 T cell receptor beta chains below, sequenced in a study of blood T cell repertoires in COVID-19. Sequencing was performed with immunoSEQ multiplex PCR; in TCRdb, only in-frame clones are kept and a portion is missing. The sample yields over 130,000 clones, around 87% seen once. The sequenced sample was peripheral blood. All receptors derive from an older woman with active or convalescent COVID-19.

The chain employs TRBV27 and TRBJ1-2, with 8 positions matching TRBD1. The CDR3 is 15 amino acids. The germline gives CDR1 MNHEY, CDR2 SMNVEV (reference sequence). The V and J ends lost 5 bases and 6 bases, in that order; junction bases with no gene match: 11. For the CDR3, the DNA is TGTGCCAGCAGTACCCGGACAGGGAAGAGAGATGGCTACACCTTC. This gives the protein CASSTRTGKRDGYTF.

This clone has a single count. J is TRBJ1-2 and V is TRBV7-8; 7 bases are shared with TRBD1. J gave up 8 bases and V 1 base, and 7 bases lay outside the gene matches. This CDR3 has 14 amino acids. CDR1 SGHVS and CDR2 FQNEAQ come from the germline V gene. CDR3 bases: TGTGCCAGCAGCTTAGGACAGGGAGTTGGAGGCTACACCTTC. Protein sequence: CASSLGQGVGGYTF.

This clone turned up a few times. The chain carries TRBV20-1 and TRBJ1-6; tentative D call: TRBD1 (5 bases). Trimming removed 3 bases at V and 7 bases at J, with 16 bases between. The CDR3 extends over 15 amino acids. Per the germline V gene, CDR1 is DFQATT and CDR2 is SNEGSKA (reference sequence). CDR3: CSASGGGVKNSPLHF. In DNA, the CDR3 is TGCAGTGCTAGTGGTGGGGGGGTAAAGAATTCACCCCTCCACTTT.

This clone showed up just a few times. V gene TRBV4-1 combines with J gene TRBJ1-1, with D tentatively TRBD1 (5 bases). V was shortened by 3 bases and J by 0 bases, with 14 bases between the two germline ends. This CDR3 spans 16 amino acids. From germline, CDR1 is MGHRA and CDR2 YSYEKL. The CDR3 bases are TGCGCCAGCAGCCAGTCGGGGGGATGGATGAACACTGAAGCTTTCTTT. It is translated as CASSQSGGWMNTEAFF.

In the case of this clone: The sample carries other DNA sequences with the same CDR3. CDR3 amino acids: CASSFSANYGYTF. CDR3 DNA sequence: TGTGCCAGCAGTTTTAGTGCGAACTATGGCTACACCTTC. The genes are TRBV27 and TRBJ1-2; D not certain. Germline CDR1 MNHEY, CDR2 SMNVEV (reference sequence). V gave up 3 bases and J gave up 2 bases, with 7 bases separating them. The CDR3 is 13 residues long.

This chain connects TRBV4-2 to TRBJ1-3; tentative D call: TRBD1 (5 bases). Looked up from germline, CDR1 is LGHNA and CDR2 is YNFKEQ. This CDR3 comprises 17 residues. Trimming removed 0 bases at V and 0 bases at J, with 12 bases between. CDR3 nucleotide sequence: TGTGCCAGCAGCCAAGAAATGAGACAGCTCTCTGGAAACACCATATATTTT. Amino acid sequence: CASSQEMRQLSGNTIYF.

This chain joins TRBV5-1 and TRBJ2-3, with unresolved D. Germline V gene sequence: CDR1 SGHRS, CDR2 YFSETQ. The CDR3 has 14 amino acids. Between the trimmed V and J ends, which lost 4 bases and 6 bases, there was a span of 15 bases. DNA for the CDR3: TGCGCCAGCAGCCTTTCTGTATCGTCGGATACGCAGTATTTT. As protein: CASSLSVSSDTQYF.

This clone was seen only once. The chain links TRBV6-2 or TRBV6-3 to TRBJ1-6; 7 positions agree with TRBD1. V trimming: 2 bases; J trimming: 10 bases; junction bases outside the gene matches: 8. CDR3 length: 15 residues. CDR1 and CDR2 (germline): MNHEY, SVGEGT. The CDR3, as DNA: TGTGCCAGCAGTTACAGGGGGCCGGGGTTATCACCCCTCCACTTT. Its protein product is CASSYRGPGLSPLHF.

The CDR3 DNA sequence: TGTGCCAGCAGCCAGGAAAGCAGGGCTTCACCCCTCCACTTT. It translates to CASSQESRASPLHF. The chain recombines TRBV14 with TRBJ1-6, with a weak D call TRBD1 (5 bases). CDR3 length equals 14 residues. V was clipped by 3 bases and J by 9 bases, with 12 bases between them. Germline V gene data show CDR1 as SGHDN and CDR2 as FVKESK.

This clone was picked up many times. V usage is TRBV19 and J usage is TRBJ2-7, with a possible D match to TRBD1 (5 bases). Deletions cut 1 base from V and 1 base from J, with 5 bases between. The CDR3 loop spans 13 amino acids. The V gene's germline CDR1 is LNHDA and CDR2 SQIVND (reference sequence). Here the CDR3 DNA reads TGTGCCAGTAGTATAGGACAGTCCTACGAGCAGTACTTC. This gives the protein CASSIGQSYEQYF.

The chain uses TRBV12-3 or TRBV12-4 and TRBJ1-2; 7 positions match TRBD1. V gave up 6 bases and J gave up 3 bases; unmatched junction bases: 4. The CDR3 consists of 13 residues. This chain's CDR3 is CASSQQGYYGYTF. CDR3 DNA sequence: TGTGCCAGCAGCCAACAGGGGTACTATGGCTACACCTTC.

This chain connects TRBV19 to TRBJ1-6, with D tentatively TRBD1 (6 bases). The CDR3 has 15 residues. The V and J ends lost 5 bases and 9 bases respectively, with 17 bases between them. Germline lookup yields CDR1 LNHDA and CDR2 SQIVND (reference sequence). Here the CDR3 reads CASSPFRGGGSPLHF. The CDR3 nucleotides are TGTGCCAGTAGTCCCTTTAGGGGGGGCGGTTCACCCCTCCACTTT.

Concerning this clone itself: This CDR3 is also generated by other DNA sequences in the sample. The chain has TRBV7-2 and TRBJ1-1; no reliable D call. Trimming removed 3 bases at V and 2 bases at J, with 10 bases between. The CDR3 runs 14 residues. Germline CDR1 is SGHTA and CDR2 is FQGNSA. CDR3 sequence: CASSLGPGNTEAFF. The CDR3 DNA follows: TGTGCCAGCAGCTTGGGCCCTGGAAACACTGAAGCTTTCTTT.

The chain joins TRBV6-5 to TRBJ2-7; 8 bases align to TRBD1. Looked up from germline, CDR1 is MNHEY and CDR2 is SVGAGI. The J segment lost 2 bases and the V segment lost 6 bases, leaving 6 bases of the junction unmatched. The CDR3 consists of 14 residues. This CDR3 reads CASSRQGSTYEQYF. In DNA, the CDR3 is TGTGCCAGCAGCCGACAGGGGTCTACCTACGAGCAGTACTTC.

The chain is built from TRBV7-9 and TRBJ2-5, with no clear D. This CDR3 has 14 residues. Between the trimmed V and J ends, which lost 0 bases and 1 base, there was a span of 6 bases. Germline V gene lookup returns CDR1 SEHNR and CDR2 FQNEAQ (reference sequence). The chain's CDR3 is CASSLAGPQETQYF. The CDR3 DNA follows: TGTGCCAGCAGCTTAGCGGGCCCCCAAGAGACCCAGTACTTC.

The rearrangement uses TRBV5-1 and TRBJ2-2, with D maybe TRBD2 (7 bases). The germline gives CDR1 SGHRS, CDR2 YFSETQ. The CDR3 loop spans 14 amino acids. V dropped 3 bases and J dropped 4 bases, with 10 bases sitting between them. Written as DNA, the CDR3 is TGCGCCAGCAGCTACAGGGAGGGCACCGGGGAGCTGTTTTTT. Translation gives CASSYREGTGELFF.

This clone was counted a few times. The rearrangement uses TRBV9 and TRBJ1-4; D uncertain. The CDR3 has 14 amino acids. V was shortened by 0 bases and J by 4 bases, with 7 bases between the two germline ends. Germline V gene lookup returns CDR1 SGDLS and CDR2 YYNGEE. The CDR3 sequence is CASSVEQFNEKLFF. The CDR3 coding sequence is TGTGCCAGCAGCGTAGAACAGTTTAATGAAAAACTGTTTTTT.

The V gene is TRBV30, the J gene TRBJ2-7; 7 bases are shared with TRBD2. Germline CDR1 reads GTSNPN; CDR2 reads SVGIG (reference sequence). Trimming cost V 3 bases and J 0 bases; bases outside gene matches: 11. The CDR3 consists of 16 residues. In DNA form, the CDR3 reads TGTGCCTGGAGAGCCTTTCCTAGCGGAAGCTCCTACGAGCAGTACTTC. This codes for CAWRAFPSGSSYEQYF.

The chain couples TRBV30 to TRBJ1-1, with D uncertain. Per the germline V gene, CDR1 is GTSNPN and CDR2 is SVGIG (reference sequence). V lost 3 bases, J lost 5 bases, and 7 bases lay in between. There are 11 residues in the CDR3. For the CDR3, the DNA is TGTGCCTGGAGCAGCAGGACTGAAGCTTTCTTT. It specifies CAWSSRTEAFF.

The chain carries TRBV10-3 and TRBJ2-5; 8 bases match TRBD1. This CDR3 comprises 13 residues. CDR1 ENHRY and CDR2 SYGVKD come from the germline V gene. V shed 11 bases, J shed 2 bases, and the junction held 7 bases outside the gene matches. CDR3 residues: CAAGTGEQETQYF. In nucleotides, the CDR3 is TGTGCCGCCGGGACAGGAGAGCAAGAGACCCAGTACTTC.

This rearrangement joins TRBV3-1 (or the pseudogene TRBV3-2) to TRBJ2-5; 10 positions match TRBD2. In germline, CDR1 is LGHDT, CDR2 YNNKEL (reference sequence). J was trimmed by 4 bases and V by 3 bases; bases with no gene match: 11. The CDR3 extends over 17 amino acids. CDR3 bases: TGTGCCAGCAGCCATACGACTAGCGGGTTCCCTGGAGAGACCCAGTACTTC. Protein product: CASSHTTSGFPGETQYF.

V and J are TRBV23-1 and TRBJ1-4; D is uncertain. TRBV23-1 is noted as an ORF with a role that remains uncertain. V shed 4 bases and J shed 0 bases, with 12 bases lying between them. The CDR3 has 16 amino acids. The CDR3 region is CASSLASAATNEKLFF. CDR3 DNA: TGCGCCAGCAGTCTAGCCTCGGCCGCAACTAATGAAAAACTGTTTTTT.

V gene TRBV7-9 combines with J gene TRBJ1-6; maybe TRBD1 (5 bases). CDR3 length equals 13 residues. The V gene's germline CDR1 is SEHNR and CDR2 FQNEAQ (reference sequence). V was cut by 5 bases and J by 6 bases, with 8 bases left in between. CDR3 sequence reads: CASSIDSNSPLHF. The CDR3 bases are TGTGCCAGCAGCATAGACAGTAATTCACCCCTCCACTTT.

The gene calls are TRBV5-1 and TRBJ2-5, with 8 bases aligning to TRBD1. Germline V CDR1 and CDR2: SGHRS, YFSETQ. V shed 4 bases, J shed 1 base, and the junction held 6 bases outside the gene matches. CDR3 size: 15 residues. The CDR3 is CASSPNRGVQETQYF. CDR3 sequence (DNA): TGCGCCAGCAGCCCCAACAGGGGGGTCCAAGAGACCCAGTACTTC.

The chain combines TRBV10-3 with TRBJ1-6, with TRBD1 as a possible D gene (5 bases). The V end was cut by 4 bases, the J end by 10 bases, with 20 bases between. Germline CDR1 and CDR2: ENHRY and SYGVKD. There are 16 residues in the CDR3. The CDR3 DNA reads TGTGCCATCAGTGGGGGGGTGGGTGGAACAGGATCACCCCTCCACTTT. It encodes CAISGGVGGTGSPLHF.

A few counts support this clone. The rearrangement uses TRBV24-1 and TRBJ1-5; 7 nucleotides line up with TRBD1. Germline CDR1 is KGHDR and CDR2 is SFDVKD. The CDR3 has 19 amino acids. V gave up 1 base and J gave up 1 base; unmatched junction bases: 12. The CDR3 here is CATSDLEGARRGSNQPQHF. Written as DNA, the CDR3 is TGTGCCACCAGTGATTTAGAGGGGGCGCGACGGGGCAGCAATCAGCCCCAGCATTTT.

The rearrangement links TRBV7-6 to TRBJ1-6; D is perhaps TRBD1 (5 bases). This CDR3 has 15 amino acids. Germline V lookup: CDR1 SGHVS, CDR2 FNYEAQ. Trimming left V 1 base short and J 5 bases short, with 9 bases between. The CDR3 spells CASSLGRGDNSPLHF. The CDR3 region has the DNA TGTGCCAGCAGCTTAGGGAGGGGAGATAATTCACCCCTCCACTTT. Based on the CDR3 plus reference TRBV7-6 and TRBJ1-6, the full variable domain is GAGVSQSPRYKVTKRGQDVALRCDPISGHVSLYWYRQALGQGPEFLTYFNYEAQQDKSGLPNDRFSAERPEGSISTLTIQRTEQRDSAMYRCASSLGRGDNSPLHFGNGTRLTVT.